This T cell receptor (beta chain) appears in the sequencing data of a study of blood T cell repertoires in COVID-19. The assay was immunoSEQ multiplex PCR, and TCRdb's table has in-frame clones only and misses some. The sample comprises about 58,000 clones, 70% to 90% of which are singletons, and about 1.5% rests with the top ten. The specimen was peripheral blood. The TCR originated in a man aged 55 to 69 with acute or convalescent COVID-19.

CDR3 sequence: CASSLTGTSDSYEQYF. CDR3 sequence (DNA): TGTGCCAGCAGTCTTACGGGGACTAGCGACTCCTACGAGCAGTACTTC. V is TRBV7-9 and J is TRBJ2-7, with 10 bases aligning to TRBD2. CDR3 length: 16 amino acids. V was clipped by 6 bases and J by 0 bases; unmatched bases: 8. CDR1 is SEHNR, CDR2 FQNEAQ, per germline (reference sequence).